This TCR beta chain comes out of a study of CD8 T cells in Susac syndrome. In germline, CDR1 is LNHNV, CDR2 YYDKDF (reference sequence). Trimming stripped 1 base from V and 7 bases from J, with 14 bases between. The CDR3 has 16 residues. cDNA came from roughly 0.53 to 1 ug RNA primed by random hexamers. The method of amplification for TCR beta CDR3 was immunoSEQ multiplex PCR, covering 54 Vbeta and 13 Jbeta. TCRdb analysed the immunoSEQ multiplex PCR reads with MiXCR anew, one entry per CDR3 protein. The sample lists about 180,000 distinct CDR3 sequences; more than 95% were seen once. This chain connects TRBV15 to TRBJ1-6; D remains unclear. The sequence was collected from a human donor with Susac syndrome. Specimen: CD4+ T cells from PBMCs. CDR3 sequence: CATSRAGGRGNSPLHF. Here the CDR3 DNA reads TGTGCCACCAGCAGAGCAGGAGGGAGAGGGAATTCACCCCTCCACTTT.